This TCR beta chain was sequenced during a study of T-cell reconstitution after alpha-beta-depleted transplantation in children. Study-level results: The main origin of T-cell counts and diversity one year after transplant was newly produced T cells. Several hundred expanded graft clones reportedly were the source of alpha-beta T cells about two months after transplant.

Concerning this clonotype itself: Its antigen is unidentified. Germline is not matched at one junction end, which may reflect a read error.

The CDR3 runs 16 residues. CDR1 is MNHEY, CDR2 SVGEGT, per germline. Preparing the TCRbeta library involved the use of unique molecular identifiers. TCRdb analysed the PCR reads with MiXCR anew, one entry per CDR3 protein. This sample yields about 640,000 distinct CDR3 sequences, of which 13% are seen a single time; approximately 2% belongs to the top ten. Sequenced here: PBMCs, mostly from graft donor cells, sampled 360 days after TCRalphabeta/CD19-depleted stem cell transplant. This sequence originates from a male patient aged 10 to 17 who had a stem cell transplant for acute myeloid leukemia, so the T cells may come from the graft donor. The gene calls are TRBV6-2 or TRBV6-3 and TRBJ2-7, with D perhaps TRBD2 (6 bases). The CDR3 sequence: CASSAPRDWVSYEQCF. The CDR3 nucleotides read TGTGCCAGCAGTGCTCCCCGGGACTGGGTCTCCTACGAGCAGTGCTTC.